This TCR beta chain was found in a study of cytomegalovirus exposure and HLA in healthy donors. Turning to the study itself: A later analysis reported the 100 to 150 validation repertoires used the same platform as the 500 to 800 first-cohort repertoires. Notes on the study in general: Researchers catalogued approximately 170 TCR beta chains as cytomegalovirus-associated. Three chains tied to CMV proved CMV antigen-specific in vitro.

A note on this clone: Its antigen is undetermined.

Some clones are missing from TCRdb's copy, which holds only in-frame ones; the method was immunoSEQ multiplex PCR. This table has about 70,000 clones, 94% appearing once. This CDR3 spans 17 amino acids. CDR1 and CDR2 from the germline V gene are SEHNR and FQNEAQ (reference sequence). The V gene end was trimmed by 6 bases and the J gene end by 0 bases; junction bases not matched to a gene: 11. The V call is TRBV7-9, the J call TRBJ1-1, with 9 bases matching TRBD1. This TCR was recovered from a woman aged 18 to 35 in good health and CMV-seropositive. Sequencing used PBMCs. In nucleotides, the CDR3 is TGTGCCAGCAGATCGGACAGGGGAGTAAGTATGAACACTGAAGCTTTCTTT. Amino acid sequence: CASRSDRGVSMNTEAFF.